This record looks at one T cell receptor (beta chain) sequence and its context. Its matching antigen is unknown. The entry originates in a study of shared clonotypes between healthy human individuals. Regarding the study as a whole: Expectations were that clonotype sharing among donors would be affected by sequencing depth.

In the original processing: Filtering differed for immunoSEQ, which gave only junction sequences without quality scores. Some clones are missing from TCRdb's copy, which holds only in-frame ones; the method was immunoSEQ multiplex PCR. The DNA was the basis for D and trimming; V, J and clone size are from that table. Found here are about 480,000 clones, almost 80% of them singletons; the top ten hold roughly an eighth. Germline-derived CDR1 and CDR2 are MNHEY and SMNVEV (reference sequence). The CDR3 has 15 amino acids. The junction had 15 bases not matched to a gene; V was cut back by 5 bases and J by 9 bases.

Specimen: PBMCs. V gene TRBV27 combines with J gene TRBJ1-2; 7 bases are a match to TRBD1. This receptor was taken from a woman in her forties in good health. Some clones in this sample may be carry-over from other donors' samples. CDR3 in amino acids: CASSKDRYEVVSYTF. The CDR3, as DNA: TGTGCCAGCAGTAAGGACAGGTACGAAGTCGTTAGCTACACCTTC.